This TCR beta chain was profiled in a study of T cell changes during pregnancy in multiple sclerosis. V lost 2 bases, J lost 0 bases, and 8 bases lay in between. The germline V gene encodes CDR1 MGHRA and CDR2 YSYEKL. This CDR3 contains 15 residues. Here immunoSEQ multiplex PCR was the method, and the copy in TCRdb shows in-frame clones only, minus some. This sample has under 90,000 clones; 85% to 95% occur once, and the top ten carry 0.95% to 1%. The TCR comes from a female donor in good health, enrolled as a control in a pregnancy study. The chain couples TRBV4-1 to TRBJ2-1; D gene uncertain. The source material was peripheral blood, sampled in the second trimester of pregnancy. CDR3 residues: CASSQLRSSYNEQFF. The CDR3 coding sequence is TGCGCCAGCAGCCAACTACGAAGCTCCTACAATGAGCAGTTCTTC.